A selection of T cell receptor beta chains follows, all from one sample in a study of T cells after yellow fever vaccination. TCRdb re-derived calls from the 5' RACE reads in MiXCR, one entry per CDR3 protein. The sample holds 150,000 to 200,000 distinct CDR3 sequences; around 8.5% are singletons and the top ten take roughly a third. The source material was CD8+ T cells sorted from PBMCs, sampled 45 days after the yellow fever booster vaccination. The receptor set was obtained from a man between 18 and 29 years old who received the YFV17D yellow fever vaccine. Both conserved end residues are part of each CDR3. Each record gives: V gene, D gene, J gene, clone size, CDR3 protein, CDR3 DNA. A D gene is named only where the DNA matches it firmly. Only some rows state a clone size, as once, few, many or a class for expanded clones.

TRBV11-2	NA	TRBJ1-2	NA	CASSPAGGGASGYTF	TGTGCCAGCAGTCCTGCCGGGGGGGGGGCGTCCGGCTACACCTTC
TRBV7-9	TRBD1	TRBJ1-2	NA	CASSLGSTGAANYGYTF	TGTGCCAGCAGCTTAGGAAGTACAGGGGCCGCGAACTATGGCTACACCTTC
TRBV2	TRBD2	TRBJ2-3	many	CASSEAVASGEKDTQYF	TGTGCCAGCAGTGAAGCTGTGGCTAGCGGGGAGAAAGATACGCAGTATTTT
TRBV4-1	TRBD2	TRBJ2-1	NA	CASSPTSGGAVFLF	TGCGCCAGCAGCCCGACTAGCGGGGGGGCGGTGTTTCTCTTC
TRBV5-5	NA	TRBJ2-7	NA	CASSSPVTARAYEQYF	TGTGCCAGCAGCTCGCCAGTGACAGCCAGGGCCTACGAGCAGTACTTC
TRBV4-3	NA	TRBJ2-3	NA	CASSQVIPSTPPTDTQYF	TGCGCCAGCAGCCAGGTTATCCCTTCCACCCCCCCCACAGATACGCAGTATTTT
TRBV4-1	TRBD1	TRBJ1-5	few	CASSHFGQGKGNQPQHF	TGCGCCAGCAGCCATTTTGGACAGGGGAAAGGGAATCAGCCCCAGCACTTT
TRBV15	NA	TRBJ1-5	few	CATSRDMGLSQPQHF	TGTGCCACCAGCAGAGATATGGGGTTGTCTCAGCCCCAGCATTTT
TRBV7-9	NA	TRBJ1-1	few	CASSRPGHKNTEAFF	TGTGCCAGCAGTCGACCGGGACACAAGAACACTGAAGCTTTCTTT
TRBV20-1	NA	TRBJ1-2	NA	CSAREPLAALYGYTF	TGCAGTGCTAGAGAACCCTTGGCGGCGCTCTATGGCTACACCTTC
TRBV16	NA	TRBJ2-7	NA	CASSQFRSSYEQYF	TGTGCCAGCAGCCAATTCCGGTCGTCCTACGAGCAGTACTTC
TRBV6-2/TRBV6-3	TRBD1	TRBJ1-5	NA	CASSSGRQGVLSNQPQHF	TGTGCCAGCAGTTCGGGGAGACAGGGGGTGTTGAGCAATCAGCCCCAGCATTTT
TRBV4-1	TRBD2	TRBJ2-3	NA	CASSLQRGLAGVFGTDTQYF	TGCGCCAGCAGCCTACAACGGGGACTAGCGGGGGTTTTCGGCACAGATACGCAGTATTTT
TRBV12-3/TRBV12-4	TRBD2	TRBJ2-5	many	CASSFYAASGGARETQYF	TGTGCCAGCAGTTTTTATGCCGCTAGCGGGGGGGCCCGAGAGACCCAGTACTTC
TRBV12-3/TRBV12-4	NA	TRBJ2-1	NA	CASRPAADNEQFF	TGTGCCAGCAGACCAGCGGCAGACAATGAGCAGTTCTTC
TRBV6-2/TRBV6-3	NA	TRBJ2-6	many	CASSYRQSGANVLTF	TGTGCCAGCAGTTACAGACAGTCTGGGGCCAACGTCCTGACTTTC
TRBV4-1	TRBD1	TRBJ2-2	many	CASSRGQTTGELFF	TGCGCCAGCAGCCGGGGACAGACCACCGGGGAGCTGTTTTTT
TRBV7-9	NA	TRBJ2-5	many	CASSLGDLGRETQYF	TGTGCCAGCAGCTTAGGAGACCTGGGAAGGGAGACCCAGTACTTC
TRBV6-1	NA	TRBJ2-1	once	CASMRSARRDTWDNEQFF	TGTGCCAGCATGAGGTCGGCGAGGCGGGATACCTGGGACAATGAGCAGTTCTTC
TRBV3-1	NA	TRBJ2-3	NA	CASSQDSQLSTDTQYF	TGTGCCAGCAGCCAAGATTCACAACTTAGCACAGATACGCAGTATTTT
TRBV6-5	NA	TRBJ2-3	few	CASSVRLVASTDTQYF	TGTGCCAGCAGTGTGCGACTAGTCGCAAGCACAGATACGCAGTATTTT
TRBV5-4	TRBD2	TRBJ2-1	few	CASSSGLARNEQFF	TGTGCCAGCAGCTCGGGACTAGCGCGGAATGAGCAGTTCTTC
TRBV7-7	TRBD1	TRBJ2-1	NA	CASRAEGAHNEQFF	TGTGCTAGCAGGGCAGAGGGGGCTCACAATGAGCAGTTCTTC